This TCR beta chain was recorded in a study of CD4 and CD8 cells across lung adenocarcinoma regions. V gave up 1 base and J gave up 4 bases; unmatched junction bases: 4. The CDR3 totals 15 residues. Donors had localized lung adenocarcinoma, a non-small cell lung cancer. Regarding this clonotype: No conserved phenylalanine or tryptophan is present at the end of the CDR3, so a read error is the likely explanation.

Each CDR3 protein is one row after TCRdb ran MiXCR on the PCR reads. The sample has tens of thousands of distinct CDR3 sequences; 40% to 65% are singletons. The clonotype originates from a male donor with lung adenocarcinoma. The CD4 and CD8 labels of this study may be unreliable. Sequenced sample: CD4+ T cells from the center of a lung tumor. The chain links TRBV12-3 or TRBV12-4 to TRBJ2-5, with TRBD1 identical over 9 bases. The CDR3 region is CASSLGQGVGETQYS. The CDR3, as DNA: TGTGCCAGCAGTTTAGGACAGGGGGTGGGAGAGACCCAGTACTCG.